Presented here are 24 T cell receptor beta chains from one specimen sequenced in a study of T cells after yellow fever vaccination. Each CDR3 protein is one row after TCRdb ran MiXCR on the 5' RACE reads. The sample has about 330,000 distinct CDR3 sequences; 4.1% are singletons. The sequenced sample was PBMCs, obtained 5 days after the yellow fever booster vaccination. The receptors here all came from a young man who received the YFV17D yellow fever vaccine.

The chain combines TRBV5-1 with TRBJ1-3; TRBD1 is a possible D gene (5 bases). From germline, CDR1 is SGHRS and CDR2 YFSETQ. The V and J ends lost 2 bases and 1 base respectively, with 13 bases between them. CDR3 length: 16 residues. As DNA, the CDR3 is TGCGCCAGCAGCTTTGGGGGAAGTTCGTCTGGAAACACCATATATTTT. Amino acids: CASSFGGSSSGNTIYF.

Ten or more counts support this clonotype. This chain links TRBV7-7 with TRBJ2-5; D may be TRBD1 or TRBD2 (5 bases each). This CDR3 contains 13 residues. CDR1 is SSHAT, CDR2 FNYEAQ, per germline (reference sequence). The ends were cut back, 8 bases at V and 3 bases at J, with 13 bases in the middle. CDR3 sequence: CASSPGAKETQYF. In DNA form, the CDR3 reads TGTGCCAGCTCCCCCGGGGCGAAAGAGACCCAGTACTTC.

This clonotype was detected many times. The chain joins TRBV5-1 to TRBJ2-4, with unresolved D. V was trimmed by 0 bases and J by 0 bases, leaving 4 bases between them. Germline V gene sequence: CDR1 SGHRS, CDR2 YFSETQ. The CDR3 spans 14 residues. As DNA, the CDR3 is TGCGCCAGCAGCTTGGAGCTAGCCAAAAACATTCAGTACTTC. This codes for CASSLELAKNIQYF.

This clonotype has a handful of counts. V gene TRBV5-6 combines with J gene TRBJ1-1; 7 nucleotides align to TRBD1. V trimming: 4 bases; J trimming: 6 bases; junction bases outside the gene matches: 12. The CDR3 contains 15 residues. Germline V gene sequence: CDR1 SGHDT, CDR2 YYEEEE. CDR3 bases: TGTGCCAGCAGCAGGACCAGGGGGATTAAGGCTGAAGCTTTCTTT. It encodes CASSRTRGIKAEAFF.

This clonotype appeared a few times. The rearrangement uses TRBV7-2 and TRBJ2-1; TRBD2 matches at 7 bases. Trimming cost V 2 bases and J 9 bases; bases outside gene matches: 13. The germline CDR1 and CDR2 sequences are SGHTA and FQGNSA. The CDR3 is 16 residues long. CDR3 nucleotides: TGTGCCAGCAGCTTAAATGAGGCGGGGGTTGGGAGTGAGCAGTTCTTC. Residues: CASSLNEAGVGSEQFF.

This clonotype has a handful of counts. The chain links TRBV6-2 or TRBV6-3 to TRBJ2-2; 9 positions match TRBD1. The CDR3 loop spans 15 amino acids. Germline CDR1 MNHEY, CDR2 SVGEGT. V lost 5 bases and J lost 5; bases outside the gene matches: 6. The CDR3 sequence is CASSNRGTGTGELFF. The CDR3 DNA reads TGTGCCAGCAGTAATCGAGGGACAGGGACCGGGGAGCTGTTTTTT.

A few counts support this clonotype. V gene TRBV4-3 combines with J gene TRBJ2-6, with D perhaps TRBD2 (5 bases). This CDR3 region has 17 residues. Trimming left V 1 base short and J 0 bases short, with 10 bases between. In germline, CDR1 is LGHNA, CDR2 YSLEER. CDR3 DNA sequence: TGCGCCAGCAGCCAAGGATCGGGAACCTCTGGGGCCAACGTCCTGACTTTC. Translation: CASSQGSGTSGANVLTF.

This clonotype appeared many times. J is TRBJ1-1 and V is TRBV20-1, with D possibly being TRBD1 (5 bases). Germline values: CDR1 DFQATT, CDR2 SNEGSKA (reference sequence). The V end was cut by 2 bases, the J end by 4 bases, with 14 bases between. The CDR3 consists of 14 residues. The DNA for the CDR3 is TGCAGTGCTAGATCCGGCCAGGGAAGCACTGAAGCTTTCTTT. Translation gives CSARSGQGSTEAFF.

Many counts were recorded for this clonotype. The chain is built from TRBV6-5 and TRBJ1-1, with TRBD1 identical over 7 bases. The CDR3 totals 15 residues. Trimming cost V 6 bases and J 4 bases; bases outside gene matches: 11. Germline assignment: CDR1 MNHEY and CDR2 SVGAGI. Written as DNA, the CDR3 is TGTGCCAGCAGCGGGGGTAACGCAGGGGGCACTGAAGCTTTCTTT. It codes for CASSGGNAGGTEAFF.

This clonotype occurred many times. This chain links TRBV30 with TRBJ2-6; D gene unclear. Germline assignment: CDR1 GTSNPN and CDR2 SVGIG (reference sequence). The CDR3 loop spans 14 amino acids. Trimming pared 6 bases from V and 0 bases from J, leaving 9 bases between. CDR3 residues: CACQKDSGANVLTF. The CDR3 DNA follows: TGTGCCTGCCAGAAAGACTCTGGGGCCAACGTCCTGACTTTC.

Ten or more counts support this clonotype. The chain recombines TRBV7-3 with TRBJ1-5; 10 bases match TRBD1. The CDR3 has 13 residues. Germline loops: CDR1 SGHTA, CDR2 FQGTGA. V was pared by 3 bases and J by 7 bases, with 0 bases of the junction left unmatched. Here the CDR3 DNA reads TGTGCCAGCAGCTTGACAGGGGGCCAGCCCCAGCATTTT. It codes for CASSLTGGQPQHF.

This clonotype appeared many times. The chain is built from TRBV7-6 and TRBJ2-1; D not certain. The germline V gene has CDR1 SGHVS and CDR2 FNYEAQ. V was trimmed by 5 bases and J by 6 bases, leaving 5 bases between them. This CDR3 contains 11 residues. CDR3 nucleotides: TGTGCCAGCAGCCGGGCCAATGAGCAGTTCTTC. It translates to CASSRANEQFF.

This clonotype was found a few times. The chain employs TRBV5-5 and TRBJ1-6; 9 nucleotides align to TRBD1. CDR3 length: 16 residues. Trimming took 3 bases from V and 8 from J; bases not matched to a gene: 9. Germline V CDR1 and CDR2: SGHKS, YYEKEE (reference sequence). The chain's CDR3 is CASSSGGTGPYSPLHF. DNA of the CDR3: TGTGCCAGCAGCTCTGGGGGGACAGGGCCTTATTCACCCCTCCACTTT.

This clonotype was observed a few times. The chain joins TRBV7-2 to TRBJ2-2, with D perhaps TRBD2 (5 bases). Trimming cost V 3 bases and J 6 bases, with 20 bases left between them. Germline assignment: CDR1 SGHTA and CDR2 FQGNSA. The CDR3 extends over 17 amino acids. CDR3 protein: CASSFVNRKAGAGELFF. The CDR3 bases are TGTGCCAGCAGCTTTGTAAACCGGAAAGCCGGGGCCGGGGAGCTGTTTTTT.

The chain couples TRBV7-9 to TRBJ1-1; the D gene is possibly TRBD1 (5 bases). The CDR3 loop spans 15 amino acids. Looked up from germline, CDR1 is SEHNR and CDR2 is FQNEAQ (reference sequence). The V end was cut by 2 bases, the J end by 2 bases, with 12 bases between. CDR3 loop: CASSLLSGINTEAFF. The DNA of the CDR3 is TGTGCCAGCAGCTTATTATCAGGGATCAACACTGAAGCTTTCTTT. Supplemented by reference TRBV7-9 and TRBJ1-1, the full variable domain reads DTGVSQNPRHKITKRGQNVTFRCDPISEHNRLYWYRQTLGQGPEFLTYFQNEAQLEKSRLLSDRFSAERPKGSFSTLEIQRTEQGDSAMYLCASSLLSGINTEAFFGQGTRLTVV.

There are a few counts of this clonotype. V and J are TRBV11-2 and TRBJ1-1; TRBD1 might be the D (5 bases). CDR3 size: 14 residues. CDR1 and CDR2 from the germline V gene are SGHAT and FQNNGV. V dropped 4 bases and J dropped 4 bases, with 13 bases sitting between them. The CDR3 sequence: CASSSVLGRTEAFF. DNA of the CDR3: TGTGCCAGCAGCTCCGTCCTGGGGCGCACTGAAGCTTTCTTT.

Ten or more counts support this clonotype. CDR3 residues: CAISESWGSQTQYF. DNA for the CDR3: TGTGCCATCAGTGAATCTTGGGGGTCCCAGACCCAGTACTTC. The chain joins TRBV10-3 to TRBJ2-5; D possibly uses TRBD1 or TRBD2 (5 bases each). The CDR3 is made up of 14 amino acids. V lost 3 bases and J lost 6, with 14 bases in between. CDR1 is ENHRY and CDR2 is SYGVKD in the germline V gene.

This clonotype was observed at least ten times. An end of the junction differs from the germline gene, which may be a read error. The V gene is TRBV6-5, the J gene TRBJ1-6; 10 bases line up with TRBD1. There are 17 residues in the CDR3. Germline lookup yields CDR1 MNHEY and CDR2 SVGAGI. The CDR3: CASSQSGDRGYKSPLHF. CDR3 coding DNA: TGTGCCAGCAGTCAATCCGGGGACAGGGGCTATAAGTCACCCCTCCACTTT.

This clonotype was recorded a few times. This chain connects TRBV19 to TRBJ1-4; D unclear. V lost 3 bases, J lost 5 bases, and 10 bases lay in between. CDR1 and CDR2 (germline): LNHDA, SQIVND (reference sequence). The CDR3 is made up of 14 amino acids. CDR3 sequence (DNA): TGTGCCAGTAGTATGGTCGGCCTCAATGAAAAACTGTTTTTT. Encoded protein: CASSMVGLNEKLFF.

The chain has TRBV11-2 and TRBJ2-2; D is unresolved. The germline CDR1 and CDR2 sequences are SGHAT and FQNNGV. V was shortened by 4 bases and J by 5 bases, with 20 bases between the two germline ends. The CDR3 is made up of 17 amino acids. The CDR3 region has the DNA TGTGCCAGCAGCTACCCCCCCAACCCGACGATTACCGGGGAGCTGTTTTTT. Its protein product is CASSYPPNPTITGELFF.

The CDR3 nucleotides read TGTGCCAGCAGCCAGCCCGGGACTAGCTGGGTAGATACGCAGTATTTT. Protein product: CASSQPGTSWVDTQYF. V gene TRBV3-1 combines with J gene TRBJ2-3; 9 bases match TRBD2. Unmatched junction bases numbered 9, after V lost 3 bases and J lost 5 bases. Germline assignment: CDR1 LGHDT and CDR2 YNNKEL (reference sequence). The length of the CDR3 is 16 residues.

The rearrangement uses TRBV14 and TRBJ1-2; a weak D match, TRBD1 (5 bases). The V end was cut by 1 base, the J end by 3 bases, with 6 bases between. Germline-derived CDR1 and CDR2 are SGHDN and FVKESK. The CDR3 runs 13 residues. The CDR3 spells CASSQAGDYGYTF. Written as DNA, the CDR3 is TGTGCCAGCAGCCAAGCGGGGGACTATGGCTACACCTTC.

This clonotype was found a few times. J is TRBJ2-3 and V is TRBV6-5; 10 bases are shared with TRBD2. This CDR3 is 19 amino acids long. V lost 0 bases and J lost 2; bases outside the gene matches: 11. Germline CDR1 is MNHEY and CDR2 is SVGAGI. The DNA for the CDR3 is TGTGCCAGCAGTTACTCGATCGACCTTAGCGGGGGGACCACAGATACGCAGTATTTT. Translating it yields CASSYSIDLSGGTTDTQYF.

This clonotype was observed a few times. The chain links TRBV7-2 to TRBJ2-7; 8 bases line up with TRBD2. In germline, CDR1 is SGHTA, CDR2 FQGNSA. The V segment lost 3 bases and the J segment 3 bases; nucleotides outside the gene matches: 1. CDR3 length: 13 residues. CDR3 residues: CASSFTSGYEQYF. The CDR3 DNA is TGTGCCAGCAGCTTTACTAGCGGCTACGAGCAGTACTTC.